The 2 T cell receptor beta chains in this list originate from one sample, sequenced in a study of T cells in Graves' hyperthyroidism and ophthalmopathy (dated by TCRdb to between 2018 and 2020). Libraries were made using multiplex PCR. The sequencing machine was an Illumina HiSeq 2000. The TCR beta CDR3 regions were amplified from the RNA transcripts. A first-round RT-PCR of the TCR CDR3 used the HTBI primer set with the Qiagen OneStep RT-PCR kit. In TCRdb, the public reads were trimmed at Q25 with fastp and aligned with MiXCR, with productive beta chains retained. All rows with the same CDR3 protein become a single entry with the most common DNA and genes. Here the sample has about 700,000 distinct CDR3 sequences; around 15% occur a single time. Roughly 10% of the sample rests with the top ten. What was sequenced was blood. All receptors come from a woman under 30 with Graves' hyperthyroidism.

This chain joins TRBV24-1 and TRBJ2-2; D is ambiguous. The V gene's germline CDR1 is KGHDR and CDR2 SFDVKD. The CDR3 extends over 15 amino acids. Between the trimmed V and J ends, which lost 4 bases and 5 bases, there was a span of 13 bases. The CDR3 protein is CATSDSLTVTGELFF. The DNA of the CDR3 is TGTGCCACCAGTGACTCACTTACGGTTACCGGGGAGCTGTTTTTT.

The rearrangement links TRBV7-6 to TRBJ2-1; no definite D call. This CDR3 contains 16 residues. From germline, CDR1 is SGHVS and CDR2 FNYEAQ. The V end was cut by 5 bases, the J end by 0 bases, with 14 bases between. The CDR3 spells CASSPDSYLSYNEQFF. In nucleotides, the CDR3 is TGTGCCAGCAGCCCCGACTCCTACCTCTCCTACAATGAGCAGTTCTTC.